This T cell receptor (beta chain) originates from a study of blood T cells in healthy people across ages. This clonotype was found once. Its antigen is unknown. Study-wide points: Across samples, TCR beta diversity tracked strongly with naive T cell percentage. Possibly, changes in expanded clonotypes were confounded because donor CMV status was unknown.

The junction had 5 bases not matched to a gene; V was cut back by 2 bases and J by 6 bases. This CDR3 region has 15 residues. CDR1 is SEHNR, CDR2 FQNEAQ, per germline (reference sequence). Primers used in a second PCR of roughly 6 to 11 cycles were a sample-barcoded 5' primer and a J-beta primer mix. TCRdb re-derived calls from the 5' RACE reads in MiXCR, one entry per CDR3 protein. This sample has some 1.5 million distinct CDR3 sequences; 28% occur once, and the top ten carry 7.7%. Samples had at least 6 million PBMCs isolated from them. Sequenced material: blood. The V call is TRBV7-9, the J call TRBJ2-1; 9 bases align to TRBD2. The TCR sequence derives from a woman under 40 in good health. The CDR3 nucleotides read TGTGCCAGCAGCTTATGGCTAGCGGGAACCAATGAGCAGTTCTTC. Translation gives CASSLWLAGTNEQFF.